Below are 11 T cell receptor beta chains sequenced from a single sample in a study of neoadjuvant anti-PD-1 for oral cavity cancer. Produced via immunoSEQ multiplex PCR; TCRdb's table is partial and in-frame only. The table includes about 62,000 clones, under 85% detected once. The sample here was PBMCs, taken before nivolumab (anti-PD-1) treatment. The receptors were sampled from a person between 40 and 85 years old with oral cavity squamous cell carcinoma.

The genes are TRBV18 and TRBJ2-7; weak D call: TRBD1 (6 bases). V dropped 2 bases and J dropped 4 bases, with 9 bases sitting between them. CDR3 length: 13 amino acids. Germline loops: CDR1 KGHSH, CDR2 LQKENI. The CDR3 coding sequence is TGTGCCAGCTCACCAGGGACACAATACGAGCAGTACTTC. Its protein is CASSPGTQYEQYF.

To note about this clone: The sample contains more than one DNA sequence encoding this CDR3. CDR3 sequence reads: CATSRGDSNYGYTF. The CDR3 nucleotides are TGTGCCACCAGCAGGGGGGACAGCAACTATGGCTACACCTTC. This chain joins TRBV15 and TRBJ1-2; TRBD1 matches 7 bases. J was trimmed by 2 bases and V by 3 bases; bases with no gene match: 3. The CDR3 extends over 14 amino acids. The V gene's germline CDR1 is LNHNV and CDR2 YYDKDF (reference sequence). Drawing the rest from reference TRBV15 and TRBJ1-2, the complete variable domain is DAMVIQNPRYQVTQFGKPVTLSCSQTLNHNVMYWYQQKSSQAPKLLFHYYDKDFNNEADTPDNFQSRRPNTSFCFLDIRSPGLGDTAMYLCATSRGDSNYGYTFGSGTRLTVV.

This clone was recorded a few times. The V call is TRBV6-1, the J call TRBJ2-7, with TRBD2 matching 11 bases. Germline trimming cut 1 base from V and 0 bases from J; bases unmatched to any gene: 11. This CDR3 spans 19 amino acids. Germline V gene lookup returns CDR1 MNHNS and CDR2 SASEGT. Here the CDR3 reads CASSEGIAGGQRSSYEQYF. In DNA form, the CDR3 reads TGTGCCAGCAGTGAAGGAATAGCGGGGGGGCAGAGAAGCTCCTACGAGCAGTACTTC.

CDR3 in DNA: TGCAGCGTTACCCCCGGGACAGGGGGCTCGGGCAATCAGCCCCAGCATTTT. Residues: CSVTPGTGGSGNQPQHF. The V call is TRBV29-1, the J call TRBJ1-5, with 12 positions matching TRBD1. V lost 5 bases, J lost 2 bases, and 10 bases stayed unmatched. This CDR3 has 17 amino acids. Per germline, CDR1 SQVTM and CDR2 ANQGSEA. The complete variable domain, with remaining parts taken from reference TRBV29-1 and TRBJ1-5, reads SAVISQKPSRDICQRGTSLTIQCQVDSQVTMMFWYRQQPGQSLTLIATANQGSEATYESGFVIDKFPISRPNLTFSTLTVSNMSPEDSSIYLCSVTPGTGGSGNQPQHFGDGTRLSIL.

The chain recombines TRBV9 with TRBJ1-1, with a weak D call TRBD1 (5 bases). V was cut by 2 bases and J by 8 bases, with 10 bases left in between. In germline, CDR1 is SGDLS, CDR2 YYNGEE. This CDR3 is 12 amino acids long. As DNA, the CDR3 is TGTGCCAGCAGCGTGGCAGGGAGAGAAGCTTTCTTT. Translation gives CASSVAGREAFF. Based on the CDR3 plus reference TRBV9 and TRBJ1-1, the full variable domain is DSGVTQTPKHLITATGQRVTLRCSPRSGDLSVYWYQQSLDQGLQFLIQYYNGEERAKGNILERFSAQQFPDLHSELNLSSLELGDSALYFCASSVAGREAFFGQGTRLTVV.

This sequence joins TRBV4-2 and TRBJ2-3; 11 bases agree with TRBD2. V shed 4 bases and J 5 bases; nucleotides not matched to a gene: 5. CDR1 LGHNA and CDR2 YNFKEQ come from the germline V gene. The CDR3 consists of 15 residues. CDR3 sequence: CASSLSGGGRDTQYF. In DNA, the CDR3 is TGTGCCAGCAGCCTTAGCGGGGGGGGAAGAGATACGCAGTATTTT.

The V gene is TRBV11-3, the J gene TRBJ2-1, with D possibly called TRBD1 or TRBD2 (5 bases each). The V gene lost 1 base and the J gene lost 4 bases, with 5 bases spanning the gap. Germline lookup yields CDR1 SGHNT and CDR2 YENEEA. The CDR3 runs to 13 residues. The CDR3 sequence: CASSLGGYNEQFF. In DNA, the CDR3 is TGTGCCAGCAGCTTAGGGGGGTACAATGAGCAGTTCTTC.

The chain employs TRBV7-2 and TRBJ2-1; D remains unclear. The V and J ends lost 0 bases and 8 bases respectively, with 5 bases between them. This CDR3 comprises 12 residues. Germline V gene sequence: CDR1 SGHTA, CDR2 FQGNSA. The CDR3: CASSLARDEQFF. CDR3 nucleotide sequence: TGTGCCAGCAGCTTAGCTAGGGATGAGCAGTTCTTC.

The chain joins TRBV5-1 to TRBJ2-3; TRBD2 matches at 9 bases. This CDR3 contains 16 residues. Germline assignment: CDR1 SGHRS and CDR2 YFSETQ. V trimming: 5 bases; J trimming: 1 base; junction bases outside the gene matches: 8. The CDR3: CASRQWRGGGTDTQYF. The CDR3 DNA reads TGCGCCAGCAGGCAATGGCGGGGGGGCGGCACAGATACGCAGTATTTT.

CDR3 sequence reads: CASSFRRRGPSGEQFF. CDR3 nucleotides: TGCGCCAGCAGCTTCCGGAGGAGGGGCCCTTCGGGAGAGCAGTTCTTC. J is TRBJ2-1 and V is TRBV5-1; D is perhaps TRBD2 (6 bases). Germline V gene lookup returns CDR1 SGHRS and CDR2 YFSETQ. V lost 2 bases and J lost 10, with 22 bases in between. The CDR3 is 16 residues long. Looking up the rest from reference TRBV5-1 and TRBJ2-1 gives the full variable domain: KAGVTQTPRYLIKTRGQQVTLSCSPISGHRSVSWYQQTPGQGLQFLFEYFSETQRNKGNFPGRFSGRQFSNSRSEMNVSTLELGDSALYLCASSFRRRGPSGEQFFGPGTRLTVL.

This clone was counted between two and nine times. The chain has TRBV5-5 and TRBJ2-3; a weak D match, TRBD2 (5 bases). Germline V gene data show CDR1 as SGHKS and CDR2 as YYEKEE (reference sequence). This CDR3 region has 14 residues. V gave up 0 bases and J gave up 6 bases, with 11 bases separating them. CDR3 sequence: CASSLGGIVDTQYF. As DNA, the CDR3 is TGTGCCAGCAGCTTGGGAGGGATTGTGGATACGCAGTATTTT.